This T cell receptor beta chain was obtained from a study of CXCR3-negative and CXCR3-positive naive CD8 T cells. Overall study context: Collectively, the libraries yielded 140 million or so TRB reads in total, at about 1.5 +/- 0.3 million per library.

Naive CD8+ T cells had a CD45RO-CCR7+CD27+CD95- phenotype. As to this clonotype: Its antigen remains unidentified.

Findings and limits, study-wide: Naive subsets had comparable surface CD5; TCR strength was inferred from TRB CDR3 properties. Naive cells positive for CXCR3 carried more hydrophobic TRB CDR3s than CXCR3-negative ones. For naive cells, CXCR3-negative and CXCR3-positive subsets had similar TRBV-TRBJ usage; for memory cells, usage differed.

CDR3 size: 17 residues. CDR1 and CDR2 from the germline V gene are DFQATT and SNEGSKA (reference sequence). 5' RACE with UMI labels generated the TRB cDNA libraries. TCRdb reprocessed the 5' RACE reads; each CDR3 protein has one entry and no DNA is given. This table lists approximately 59,000 distinct CDR3 sequences. The material sequenced was naive CXCR3+ CD8+ T cells from blood. Noted subset: CD45RO-CCR7+CD27+CD95- naive CD8+ T cells expressing CXCR3 (TNR3+). This chain links TRBV20-1 with TRBJ2-2; the TCRdb D gene call, TRBD2, has no DNA to confirm it. The sequence came from a human donor in good health. Some clones in this sample may be carry-over from other donors' samples. CDR3 region: CSAGGLAGGTNTGELFF.